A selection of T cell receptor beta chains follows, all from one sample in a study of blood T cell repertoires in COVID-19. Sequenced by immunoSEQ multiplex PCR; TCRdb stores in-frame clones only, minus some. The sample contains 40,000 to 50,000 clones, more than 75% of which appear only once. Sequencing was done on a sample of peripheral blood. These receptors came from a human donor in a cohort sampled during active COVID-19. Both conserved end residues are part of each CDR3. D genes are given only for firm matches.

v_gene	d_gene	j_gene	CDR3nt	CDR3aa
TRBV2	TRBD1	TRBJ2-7	TGTGCCAGTGGGACAGTGTTCTCCTACGAGCAGTACTTC	CASGTVFSYEQYF
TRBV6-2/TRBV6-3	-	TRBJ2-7	TGTGCCAGCAGTTATACATACGAGCAGTACTTC	CASSYTYEQYF
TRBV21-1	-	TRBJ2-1	TGTGCCAGCAGTCACAGGAGCAATGAGCAGTTCTTC	CASSHRSNEQFF
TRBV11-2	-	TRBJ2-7	TGTGCCAGCAGCTTAGCGGGATCCAGCATCTACGAGCAGTACTTC	CASSLAGSSIYEQYF
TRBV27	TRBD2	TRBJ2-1	TGTGCCAGCAGTCCATCGGGACTAGGAAATGAGCAGTTCTTC	CASSPSGLGNEQFF
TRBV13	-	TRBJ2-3	TGTGCCAGCAGCCTAGGGGACGGGGGCACAGATACGCAGTATTTT	CASSLGDGGTDTQYF
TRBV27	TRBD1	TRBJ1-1	TGTGCCAGCAGTTTTGGACAGGGGGCGCGCGGTCCGCTGAACACTGAAGCTTTCTTT	CASSFGQGARGPLNTEAFF
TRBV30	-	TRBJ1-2	TGTGCCTGGAGGTGGGGGGGGAGCAATGGCTACACCTTC	CAWRWGGSNGYTF
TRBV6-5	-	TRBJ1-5	TGTGCCAGCAGACAATACATCGATAGCAATCAGCCCCAGCATTTT	CASRQYIDSNQPQHF
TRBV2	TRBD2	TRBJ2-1	TGTGCCAGCAGTGGGACTAGCAACAATGAGCAGTTCTTC	CASSGTSNNEQFF
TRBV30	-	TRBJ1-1	TGTGCCTGGACCTTACTTCCTCGGGTCTCAGAAGCTTTCTTT	CAWTLLPRVSEAFF